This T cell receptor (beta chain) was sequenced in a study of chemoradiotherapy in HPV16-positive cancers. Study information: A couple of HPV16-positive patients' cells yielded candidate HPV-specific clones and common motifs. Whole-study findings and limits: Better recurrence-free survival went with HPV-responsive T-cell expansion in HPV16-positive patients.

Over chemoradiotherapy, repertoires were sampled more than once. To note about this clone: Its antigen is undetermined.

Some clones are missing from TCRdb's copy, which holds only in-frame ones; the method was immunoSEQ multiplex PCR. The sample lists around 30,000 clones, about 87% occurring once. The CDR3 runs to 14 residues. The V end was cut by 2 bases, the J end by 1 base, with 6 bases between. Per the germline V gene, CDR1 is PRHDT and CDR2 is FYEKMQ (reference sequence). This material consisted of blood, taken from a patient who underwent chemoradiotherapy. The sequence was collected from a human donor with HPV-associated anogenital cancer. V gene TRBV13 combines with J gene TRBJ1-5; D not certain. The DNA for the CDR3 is TGTGCCAGCAGCTTAAGTAGGAGCAATCAGCCCCAGCATTTT. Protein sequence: CASSLSRSNQPQHF.